This T cell receptor beta chain was recorded in a study of technical replicates of blood from four donors. In this sample, this clone turned up a few times. The CDR3 length is 17 residues. V was cut by 2 bases and J by 0 bases, with 14 bases left in between. Germline V CDR1 and CDR2: MGHRA, YSYEKL. The method was immunoSEQ multiplex PCR; TCRdb's version includes in-frame clones alone and lacks a portion of them. The table lists 50,000 to 60,000 clones, 91% of them singletons. This clonotype originated in a human donor in good health. Some clones in this sample may be carry-over from other donors' samples. The sample taken for sequencing was PBMCs. The J gene is TRBJ2-1, the V gene TRBV4-1; tentatively, D is TRBD1 (6 bases). This CDR3 reads CASSQLTGQSSYNEQFF. The CDR3 DNA is TGCGCCAGCAGCCAACTTACTGGACAGAGCTCCTACAATGAGCAGTTCTTC.